The rows below give T cell receptor beta chains drawn from one sample of a study of Graves' ophthalmopathy and Graves' hyperthyroidism. TCRdb re-called the multiplex PCR reads through MiXCR, storing one row per CDR3 protein. The table lists about 390,000 distinct CDR3 sequences, roughly 15% of them singletons. The sample taken for sequencing was peripheral blood. The receptors derive from an adult woman with stable Graves' hyperthyroidism. CDR3s leave out the opening cysteine and the closing phenylalanine or tryptophan. The D gene is left open where the match is weak.

D gene: NA
V gene: TRBV6-1
J gene: TRBJ2-7
CDR3 protein: ASSVRTPGGEQY

D gene: TRBD1
V gene: TRBV6-1
J gene: TRBJ2-7
CDR3 protein: ASRKRGREYEQY

D gene: NA
V gene: TRBV12-3/TRBV12-4
J gene: TRBJ1-2
CDR3 protein: ASSRIAFREGYGYT

D gene: NA
V gene: TRBV12-3/TRBV12-4
J gene: TRBJ1-1
CDR3 protein: ARGRPSGTEAF

D gene: NA
V gene: TRBV3-1
J gene: TRBJ2-2
CDR3 protein: ASSQESGELF

D gene: TRBD1
V gene: TRBV10-3
J gene: TRBJ1-2
CDR3 protein: AISGDRRDYGYT

D gene: TRBD2
V gene: TRBV2
J gene: TRBJ2-5
CDR3 protein: AGGRLAGETQY

D gene: NA
V gene: TRBV6-5
J gene: TRBJ1-2
CDR3 protein: ASSYSERAPGNYGYT

D gene: NA
V gene: TRBV12-5
J gene: TRBJ1-5
CDR3 protein: ASGLNRVSNQPQH

D gene: NA
V gene: TRBV10-3
J gene: TRBJ2-7
CDR3 protein: AISEPLGSSGYEQY

D gene: NA
V gene: TRBV7-2
J gene: TRBJ1-6
CDR3 protein: ASSLYLQVAYNSPLH

D gene: NA
V gene: TRBV20-1
J gene: TRBJ2-5
CDR3 protein: SASSGAETQY

D gene: TRBD1
V gene: TRBV28
J gene: TRBJ1-1
CDR3 protein: ASSTSGTGSREAF

D gene: TRBD1
V gene: TRBV6-1
J gene: TRBJ1-1
CDR3 protein: ASRGIGDSYHEAF

D gene: NA
V gene: TRBV7-2
J gene: TRBJ2-7
CDR3 protein: ASSLGGEAAYEQY

D gene: NA
V gene: TRBV6-1
J gene: TRBJ1-2
CDR3 protein: ASTEDSYYGYT

D gene: NA
V gene: TRBV6-2/TRBV6-3
J gene: TRBJ2-7
CDR3 protein: ASSYSMGYEQY

D gene: NA
V gene: TRBV29-1
J gene: TRBJ1-1
CDR3 protein: SVEDRGAGGYTEAF

D gene: NA
V gene: TRBV7-9
J gene: TRBJ1-1
CDR3 protein: ASSLADGSTEAF

D gene: NA
V gene: TRBV29-1
J gene: TRBJ1-1
CDR3 protein: SVAGAAMGKTEAF

D gene: NA
V gene: TRBV12-3/TRBV12-4
J gene: TRBJ2-3
CDR3 protein: ASSFFTGGPGDTQY

D gene: NA
V gene: TRBV4-1
J gene: TRBJ2-5
CDR3 protein: ASSQDQLAGKETQY

D gene: TRBD1
V gene: TRBV5-1
J gene: TRBJ2-7
CDR3 protein: ASSFRTGGASYEQY

D gene: NA
V gene: TRBV11-2
J gene: TRBJ1-6
CDR3 protein: ASSLATPLGALH

D gene: TRBD1
V gene: TRBV4-1
J gene: TRBJ2-5
CDR3 protein: ASSPLPRGQGSPGTQY

D gene: NA
V gene: TRBV27
J gene: TRBJ2-5
CDR3 protein: ASSPIRGEETQY

D gene: TRBD1
V gene: TRBV7-8
J gene: TRBJ1-5
CDR3 protein: ASSEDRSQPQH

D gene: TRBD1
V gene: TRBV3-1
J gene: TRBJ1-1
CDR3 protein: ASSPSDRVRQAF

D gene: NA
V gene: TRBV4-1
J gene: TRBJ2-6
CDR3 protein: ASSPVTRDPGTNVLT

D gene: NA
V gene: TRBV11-2
J gene: TRBJ2-3
CDR3 protein: ASSLVGTKTDTQY

D gene: NA
V gene: TRBV28
J gene: TRBJ1-1
CDR3 protein: ASSPHTLGAEAF

D gene: NA
V gene: TRBV7-2
J gene: TRBJ2-5
CDR3 protein: ASSSVRTAYQETQH

D gene: NA
V gene: TRBV6-1
J gene: TRBJ1-5
CDR3 protein: ASEVTEDQPQH

D gene: NA
V gene: TRBV25-1
J gene: TRBJ2-7
CDR3 protein: ASSDLGETYEQY

D gene: NA
V gene: TRBV20-1
J gene: TRBJ2-7
CDR3 protein: SAPWVISYDQY

D gene: NA
V gene: TRBV20-1
J gene: TRBJ2-7
CDR3 protein: SAVTAGYEQY

D gene: NA
V gene: TRBV12-3/TRBV12-4
J gene: TRBJ2-4
CDR3 protein: ASSLGLAKNIKY

D gene: TRBD1
V gene: TRBV7-2
J gene: TRBJ2-5
CDR3 protein: ASSQGQALGTQY

D gene: NA
V gene: TRBV11-1
J gene: TRBJ2-2
CDR3 protein: ASSFVGVAVAGELF

D gene: NA
V gene: TRBV6-1
J gene: TRBJ2-7
CDR3 protein: ASSDRGYYEQY

D gene: NA
V gene: TRBV5-1
J gene: TRBJ2-2
CDR3 protein: ASSLDPDPGELF

D gene: NA
V gene: TRBV7-3
J gene: TRBJ1-1
CDR3 protein: ASSLRMNTEAF

D gene: TRBD1
V gene: TRBV12-3/TRBV12-4
J gene: TRBJ1-2
CDR3 protein: ASSHREGAVYGYT

D gene: NA
V gene: TRBV19
J gene: TRBJ2-7
CDR3 protein: ASSIAGGAYEQY

D gene: NA
V gene: TRBV28
J gene: TRBJ2-5
CDR3 protein: ASSLVLQGQTQY